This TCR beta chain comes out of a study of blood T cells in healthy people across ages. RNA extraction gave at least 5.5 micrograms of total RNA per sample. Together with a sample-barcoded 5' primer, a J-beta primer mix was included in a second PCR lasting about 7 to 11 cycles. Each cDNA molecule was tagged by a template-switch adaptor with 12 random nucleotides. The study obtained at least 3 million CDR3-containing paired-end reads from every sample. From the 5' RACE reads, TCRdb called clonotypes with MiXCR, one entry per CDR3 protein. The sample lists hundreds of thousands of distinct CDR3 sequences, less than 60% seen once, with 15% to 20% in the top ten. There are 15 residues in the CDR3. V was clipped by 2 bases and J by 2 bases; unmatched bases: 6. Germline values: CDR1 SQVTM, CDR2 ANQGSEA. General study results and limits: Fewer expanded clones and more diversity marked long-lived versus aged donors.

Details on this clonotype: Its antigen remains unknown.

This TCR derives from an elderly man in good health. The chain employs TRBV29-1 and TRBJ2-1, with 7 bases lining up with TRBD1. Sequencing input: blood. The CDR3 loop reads CSVENDREAYNEQFF. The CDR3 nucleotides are TGCAGCGTTGAAAATGACAGGGAAGCCTACAATGAGCAGTTCTTC.